The present T cell receptor beta chain was sequenced within a study of cytomegalovirus exposure and HLA in healthy donors. Overall study: Of all 400 or so donors who were genotyped, roughly 81% belonged to the Caucasian-associated ancestry cluster. The study's findings and limits: Certain sequence variants were highly shared and formed a cluster, and this cluster was likely a sequencing artifact. The study labeled 164 TCR beta chains cytomegalovirus-associated. Reported findings show TCR beta sequences accurately forecast HLA-A and HLA-B alleles in most subjects.

The V end lost 0 bases, the J end lost 0 bases, and 12 bases lay between the germline ends. This CDR3 is 15 amino acids long. Germline V lookup: CDR1 SQVTM, CDR2 ANQGSEA. PCR primers comprised 60 Vbeta and 13 Jbeta primers. Using immunoSEQ multiplex PCR, the repertoire was profiled, and TCRdb retains in-frame clones only, with some absent. This sample has 130,000 to 150,000 clones; over 60% occur once, and the top ten carry less than 2.5%. To note about this clone: What it binds is unknown.

This sequence originates from a man between 40 and 49 years old in good health and CMV-seronegative. The material sequenced was PBMCs. The chain is built from TRBV29-1 and TRBJ2-7; D not resolved. DNA of the CDR3: TGCAGCGTTGAAGATGGGCCAAAATCCTCCTACGAGCAGTACTTC. It translates to CSVEDGPKSSYEQYF.